These 18 T cell receptor beta chains share one sample of origin, sequenced in a study of blood T cell repertoires in COVID-19. Assay used: immunoSEQ multiplex PCR; TCRdb lists only in-frame clones, some missing. The sample lists about 150,000 clones; around 85% were seen once. The sequenced sample consisted of peripheral blood. The receptor source for this set is a man between 65 and 85 years old with acute or convalescent COVID-19.

The rearrangement links TRBV5-4 to TRBJ1-1, with 7 positions matching TRBD1. The CDR3 length is 13 residues. Per the germline V gene, CDR1 is SGHNT and CDR2 is YYREEE (reference sequence). With V trimmed by 0 bases and J by 6 bases, 2 bases remained unmatched. The CDR3 DNA reads TGTGCCAGCAGCTTGGGGCAGGGGGCTGAAGCTTTCTTT. It encodes CASSLGQGAEAFF.

Comment on this clone: The sample carries other DNA sequences with the same CDR3. The J gene is TRBJ2-7, the V gene TRBV2; TRBD2 matches at 7 bases. Unmatched junction bases numbered 4, after V lost 1 base and J lost 1 base. The CDR3 totals 15 residues. Germline V gene data show CDR1 as SNHLY and CDR2 as FYNNEI. CDR3 sequence (DNA): TGTGCCAGCAGTGAAGGGGGCGGGAGATCCTACGAGCAGTACTTC. As protein: CASSEGGGRSYEQYF.

The J gene is TRBJ1-6, the V gene TRBV2; D remains unclear. This CDR3 spans 15 amino acids. Germline assignment: CDR1 SNHLY and CDR2 FYNNEI. V was clipped by 7 bases and J by 6 bases, with 16 bases between them. The CDR3 spells CASTETAGTNSPLHF. The CDR3 coding sequence is TGTGCCAGCACCGAAACCGCGGGCACTAATTCACCCCTCCACTTT.

CDR3 nucleotides: TGTGCCAGCAGATCTACTAAGGGGAGGGGAAACGGTGAAGCTTTCTTT. Encoded protein: CASRSTKGRGNGEAFF. The chain recombines TRBV7-6 with TRBJ1-1, with D perhaps TRBD1 (5 bases). The germline CDR1 and CDR2 sequences are SGHVS and FNYEAQ. With 6 bases removed from V and 7 bases from J, the gap between germline ends came to 24 bases. This CDR3 has 16 residues.

CDR3 sequence: CASSLDLYNEQFF. The CDR3 DNA reads as TGTGCCAGCAGTTTGGACTTGTACAATGAGCAGTTCTTC. The chain couples TRBV6-4 to TRBJ2-1; maybe TRBD2 (5 bases). The CDR3 extends over 13 amino acids. The germline V and J ends were trimmed by 5 bases and 4 bases, with 9 bases remaining between them. Germline V gives CDR1 MRHNA, CDR2 SNTAGT.

J is TRBJ1-1 and V is TRBV2; TRBD1 is a possible D gene (5 bases). Trimming stripped 8 bases from V and 7 bases from J, with 14 bases between. Germline V lookup: CDR1 SNHLY, CDR2 FYNNEI. The CDR3 runs to 12 residues. CDR3 DNA: TGTGCCAGCGGGGCGGGGATAGGTGAAGCTTTCTTT. Residues: CASGAGIGEAFF. Using reference TRBV2 and TRBJ1-1 for the parts outside the CDR3, the full variable domain is EPEVTQTPSHQVTQMGQEVILRCVPISNHLYFYWYRQILGQKVEFLVSFYNNEISEKSEIFDDQFSVERPDGSNFTLKIRSTKLEDSAMYFCASGAGIGEAFFGQGTRLTVV.

The chain is built from TRBV18 and TRBJ1-5, with D possibly matching TRBD1 (5 bases). V lost 3 bases, J lost 3 bases, and 15 bases lay in between. Germline assignment: CDR1 KGHSH and CDR2 LQKENI. CDR3 length equals 16 residues. The CDR3 reads CASSPSKGPLNQPQHF. In DNA form, the CDR3 reads TGTGCCAGCTCACCCTCGAAGGGGCCTCTCAATCAGCCCCAGCATTTT.

A single count supports this clone. This chain joins TRBV3-1 (or the pseudogene TRBV3-2) and TRBJ2-2, with 8 bases matching TRBD2. Germline V gene data show CDR1 as LGHDT and CDR2 as YNNKEL (reference sequence). Trimming removed 0 bases from V and 1 base from J; junction bases left unmatched: 1. The CDR3 has 16 amino acids. The DNA for the CDR3 is TGTGCCAGCAGCCAAGACGGGAGGGGGAACACCGGGGAGCTGTTTTTT. Amino acids: CASSQDGRGNTGELFF.

This clone was seen only a few times. The chain employs TRBV6-5 and TRBJ1-3; 7 nucleotides agree with TRBD1. V was pared by 2 bases and J by 0 bases, with 1 base of the junction left unmatched. Germline V gene sequence: CDR1 MNHEY, CDR2 SVGAGI. The CDR3 runs 15 residues. CDR3 coding DNA: TGTGCCAGCAGTTACCGACAGGGCTCTGGAAACACCATATATTTT. This sequence encodes CASSYRQGSGNTIYF.

This clone was counted a single time. The chain has TRBV19 and TRBJ2-7; D not resolved. CDR3 length equals 15 residues. The V end lost 8 bases, the J end lost 0 bases, and 17 bases lay between the germline ends. Germline V gives CDR1 LNHDA, CDR2 SQIVND (reference sequence). The DNA for the CDR3 is TGTGCCAGTTCCCCCACACAGCCCGGCTCCTACGAGCAGTACTTC. Amino acids: CASSPTQPGSYEQYF.

The chain uses TRBV27 and TRBJ2-7; D is possibly TRBD2 (5 bases). This CDR3 is built from 15 residues. The V and J ends lost 3 bases and 0 bases respectively, with 12 bases between them. Germline CDR1 is MNHEY and CDR2 is SMNVEV (reference sequence). The CDR3 spells CASSFSAVSSYEQYF. CDR3 DNA: TGTGCCAGCAGTTTTTCAGCGGTTTCCTCCTACGAGCAGTACTTC.

V gene TRBV9 combines with J gene TRBJ2-7; D uncertain. Trimming left V 1 base short and J 0 bases short, with 8 bases between. The germline CDR1 and CDR2 sequences are SGDLS and YYNGEE. This CDR3 is 14 amino acids long. CDR3 coding DNA: TGTGCCAGCAGCGTACGGGTCGACTCCTACGAGCAGTACTTC. Its protein product is CASSVRVDSYEQYF.

This clone has a single count. The chain employs TRBV27 and TRBJ2-5; weak D call: TRBD1 (5 bases). Germline V gene lookup returns CDR1 MNHEY and CDR2 SMNVEV (reference sequence). This CDR3 region has 15 residues. Trimming pared 3 bases from V and 0 bases from J, leaving 11 bases between. The DNA of the CDR3 is TGTGCCAGCAGTTTGTTAGGGGCAGACCAAGAGACCCAGTACTTC. This codes for CASSLLGADQETQYF.

The chain uses TRBV2 and TRBJ2-3; 8 bases are a match to TRBD2. Germline CDR1 is SNHLY and CDR2 is FYNNEI. V trimming: 6 bases; J trimming: 2 bases; junction bases outside the gene matches: 10. This CDR3 region has 16 residues. Written as DNA, the CDR3 is TGTGCCAGCAGGGTGGGGGGAGCGGGGGCCACAGATACGCAGTATTTT. Its protein is CASRVGGAGATDTQYF.

As DNA, the CDR3 is TGTGCCAGCAGCCAAGATCTCCTAGCGGGAGTTAACGATGAGCAGTTCTTC. Translation: CASSQDLLAGVNDEQFF. This rearrangement joins TRBV3-1 (or the pseudogene TRBV3-2) to TRBJ2-1; the match to TRBD2 covers 10 bases. This CDR3 is built from 17 residues. From germline, CDR1 is LGHDT and CDR2 YNNKEL (reference sequence). V lost 0 bases to trimming and J lost 8 bases; unmatched junction nucleotides: 10.

In its sample, this clone was seen once. The rearrangement uses TRBV18 and TRBJ2-2, with D perhaps matching TRBD1 (5 bases). V shed 3 bases and J shed 5 bases, with 13 bases lying between them. The CDR3 has 15 amino acids. Germline V lookup: CDR1 KGHSH, CDR2 LQKENI. Here the CDR3 DNA reads TGTGCCAGCTCACCCCCTCCAGGGCGAACCGGGGAGCTGTTTTTT. Its translation is CASSPPPGRTGELFF.

The chain uses TRBV5-1 and TRBJ2-2; weak D call: TRBD1 (6 bases). From germline, CDR1 is SGHRS and CDR2 YFSETQ. Trimming cost V 4 bases and J 4 bases, with 17 bases left between them. The CDR3 loop spans 16 amino acids. The DNA of the CDR3 is TGCGCCAGCAGCATTGGACAGACTTTGACCACCGGGGAGCTGTTTTTT. It specifies CASSIGQTLTTGELFF. The entire variable domain, with the rest obtained from reference TRBV5-1 and TRBJ2-2, is as follows: KAGVTQTPRYLIKTRGQQVTLSCSPISGHRSVSWYQQTPGQGLQFLFEYFSETQRNKGNFPGRFSGRQFSNSRSEMNVSTLELGDSALYLCASSIGQTLTTGELFFGEGSRLTVL.

The chain employs TRBV5-1 and TRBJ2-5, with 11 bases aligning to TRBD1. Germline V lookup: CDR1 SGHRS, CDR2 YFSETQ. V dropped 4 bases and J dropped 2; count of bases not matched to a gene: 4. This CDR3 has 15 residues. The DNA for the CDR3 is TGCGCCAGCAGCGTGGGACAGGGGGGTCAAGAGACCCAGTACTTC. This codes for CASSVGQGGQETQYF.